This T cell receptor (beta chain) was captured in a study of OX40 agonist ivuxolimab in advanced cancers. Study outcomes and limitations: Antigens targeted by the expanded peripheral T cells were not determined. More expanded clones were found, on average, in CD8+ than in CD4+ T cells. Partly responding patients at 0.1-3.0 mg/kg showed some of the smallest clonal expansion.

This clone showed up just once. As yet, its antigen is unknown. Produced via immunoSEQ multiplex PCR; TCRdb's table is partial and in-frame only. The table shows some 18,000 clones, with 70% to 85% occurring only once. The V end was cut by 3 bases, the J end by 5 bases, with 10 bases between. CDR3 length: 13 residues. Germline V gives CDR1 MNHGY, CDR2 SVAAGI. This TCR was recovered from an adult with an advanced solid tumor such as melanoma, head and neck, liver or kidney cancer. The sequenced sample was CD4+ or CD8+ T cells sorted from blood, obtained in a trial of the OX40 agonist ivuxolimab. V and J are TRBV6-9 and TRBJ1-1, with D maybe TRBD1 (5 bases). This CDR3 is CASSYGRDTEAFF. CDR3 DNA sequence: TGTGCCAGCAGTTACGGCAGGGATACTGAAGCTTTCTTT.